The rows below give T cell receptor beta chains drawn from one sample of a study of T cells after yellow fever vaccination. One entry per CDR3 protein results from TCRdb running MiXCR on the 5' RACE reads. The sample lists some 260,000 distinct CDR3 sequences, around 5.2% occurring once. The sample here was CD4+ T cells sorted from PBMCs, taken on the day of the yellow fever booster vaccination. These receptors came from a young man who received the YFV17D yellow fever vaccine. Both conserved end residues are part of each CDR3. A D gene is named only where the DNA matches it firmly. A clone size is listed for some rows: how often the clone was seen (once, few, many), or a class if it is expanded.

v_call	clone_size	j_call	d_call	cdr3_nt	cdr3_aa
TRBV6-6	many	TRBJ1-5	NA	TGTGCCAGCAGTTACTCGAAGGCGGGGATTCATAGGGCCCAGCATTTT	CASSYSKAGIHRAQHF
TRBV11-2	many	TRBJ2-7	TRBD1	TGTGCCAGCAGCTTATATTGGGACAGGGATAAGCTCTACGAGCAGTACTTC	CASSLYWDRDKLYEQYF
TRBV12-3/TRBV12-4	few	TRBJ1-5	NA	TGTGCCAGCAGCCGTATGGGGGATAATCAGCCCCAGCATTTT	CASSRMGDNQPQHF
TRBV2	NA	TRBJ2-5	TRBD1	TGTGCCAGCAGACCCGGGACAGCAGAAGAGACCCAGTACTTC	CASRPGTAEETQYF
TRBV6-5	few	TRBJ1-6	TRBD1	TGTGCCAGCAGTGACAGGGGGGGCGTGAATTCACCCCTCCACTTT	CASSDRGGVNSPLHF
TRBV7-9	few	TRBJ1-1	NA	TGTGCCAGCAGCTTAGGGTCGGGGAACACTGAAGCTTTCTTT	CASSLGSGNTEAFF
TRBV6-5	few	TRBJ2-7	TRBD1	TGTGCCAGCAGTTACTCCGGGACAGGGGGCTACTACGAGCAGTACTTC	CASSYSGTGGYYEQYF
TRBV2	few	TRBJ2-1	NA	TGTGCCAGCAGTGGAGAACAGGGAGTGCAGTTCTTC	CASSGEQGVQFF
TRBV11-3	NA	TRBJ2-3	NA	TGTGCCAGCAGCTTAGGGGTCGCGGGGCTCACAGATACGCAGTATTTT	CASSLGVAGLTDTQYF
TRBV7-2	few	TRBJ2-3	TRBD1	TGTGCCAGCAGCGACAGACAGGGGTTGGCAGATACGCAGTATTTT	CASSDRQGLADTQYF
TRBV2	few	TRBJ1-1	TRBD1	TGTGCCAGCGGGGGACAGGGGAACACTGAAGCTTTCTTT	CASGGQGNTEAFF
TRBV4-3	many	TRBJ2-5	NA	TGCGCCAGCGGTGAACGGGACATTGGGACCCAGTACTTC	CASGERDIGTQYF
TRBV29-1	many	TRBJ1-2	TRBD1	TGCAGCGTGGGACAGGAGTATGGCTACACCTTC	CSVGQEYGYTF
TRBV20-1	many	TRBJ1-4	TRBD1	TGCAGTGCTAGAGACGCGGGACAGGGGAATGAAAAACTGTTTTTT	CSARDAGQGNEKLFF
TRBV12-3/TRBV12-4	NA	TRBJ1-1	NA	TGTGCCAGCAGGTCTACAGGTTTTACTGAAGCTTTCTTT	CASRSTGFTEAFF
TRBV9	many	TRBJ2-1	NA	TGTGCCAGCAGCCTGCTTTTTAGCGTCTCCTACAATGAGCAGTTCTTC	CASSLLFSVSYNEQFF